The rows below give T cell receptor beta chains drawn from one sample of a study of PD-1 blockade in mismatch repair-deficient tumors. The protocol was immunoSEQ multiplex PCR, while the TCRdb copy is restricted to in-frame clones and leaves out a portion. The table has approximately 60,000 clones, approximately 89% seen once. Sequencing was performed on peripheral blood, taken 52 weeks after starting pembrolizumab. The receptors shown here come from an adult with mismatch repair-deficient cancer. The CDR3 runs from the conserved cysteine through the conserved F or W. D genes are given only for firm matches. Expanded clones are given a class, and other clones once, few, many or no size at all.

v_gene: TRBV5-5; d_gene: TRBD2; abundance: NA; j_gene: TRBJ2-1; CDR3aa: CASSLEGLAANLFF; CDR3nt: TGTGCCAGCAGCTTGGAGGGACTAGCGGCCAATTTGTTCTTC
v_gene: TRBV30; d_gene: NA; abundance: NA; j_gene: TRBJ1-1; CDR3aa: CAWSVLAEAFF; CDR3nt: TGTGCCTGGAGTGTACTGGCCGAAGCTTTCTTT
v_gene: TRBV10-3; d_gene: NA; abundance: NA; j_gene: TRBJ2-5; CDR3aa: CAISETQETQYF; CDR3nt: TGTGCCATCAGTGAGACGCAAGAGACCCAGTACTTC
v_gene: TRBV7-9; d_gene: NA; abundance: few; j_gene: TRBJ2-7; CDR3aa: CASSLETRQIEQYF; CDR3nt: TGTGCCAGCAGCTTAGAGACCAGGCAGATCGAGCAGTACTTC
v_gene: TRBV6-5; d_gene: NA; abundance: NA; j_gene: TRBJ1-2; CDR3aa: CASRNKGLGGYTF; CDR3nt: TGTGCCAGCAGAAACAAGGGATTGGGTGGCTACACCTTC
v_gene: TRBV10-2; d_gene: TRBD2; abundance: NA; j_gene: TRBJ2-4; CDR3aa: CASKLKREGLDIQYF; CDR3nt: TGCGCCAGCAAGCTTAAGCGGGAGGGCCTGGACATTCAGTACTTC
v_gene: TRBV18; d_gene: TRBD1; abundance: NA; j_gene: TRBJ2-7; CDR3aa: CASSPTGGWDGEQYF; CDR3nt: TGTGCCAGCTCACCCACAGGGGGCTGGGATGGCGAGCAGTACTTC
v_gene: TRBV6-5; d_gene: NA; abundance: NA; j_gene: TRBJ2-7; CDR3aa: CASSYSTGRAYEQYF; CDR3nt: TGTGCCAGCAGTTACTCGACGGGCCGCGCCTACGAGCAGTACTTC
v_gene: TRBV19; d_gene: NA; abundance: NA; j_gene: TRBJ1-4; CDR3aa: CASSMRSLGSEKLFF; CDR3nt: TGTGCCAGTAGTATGCGATCCCTCGGGAGTGAAAAACTGTTTTTT
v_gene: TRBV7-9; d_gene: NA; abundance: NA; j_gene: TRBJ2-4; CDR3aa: CASTQGSKNIQYF; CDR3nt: TGTGCCAGCACCCAGGGGTCCAAAAACATTCAGTACTTC
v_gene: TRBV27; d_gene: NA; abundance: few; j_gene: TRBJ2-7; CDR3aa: CASRAGLYEQYF; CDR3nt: TGTGCCAGCAGAGCAGGGCTCTACGAGCAGTACTTC
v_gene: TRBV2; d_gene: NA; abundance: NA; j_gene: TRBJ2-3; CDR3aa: CASRQNPGRSTDAQYF; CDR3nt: TGTGCCAGCAGACAAAACCCGGGACGTAGCACAGATGCGCAGTATTTT
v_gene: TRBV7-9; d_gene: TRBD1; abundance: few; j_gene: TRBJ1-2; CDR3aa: CASSIRQGTNYGYTF; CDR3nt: TGTGCCAGCAGCATCCGACAGGGGACTAACTATGGCTACACCTTC
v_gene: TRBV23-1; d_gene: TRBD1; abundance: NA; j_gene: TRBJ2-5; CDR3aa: CASSQWWDSSEETQYF; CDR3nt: TGCGCCAGCAGTCAATGGTGGGACAGTTCGGAAGAGACCCAGTACTTC
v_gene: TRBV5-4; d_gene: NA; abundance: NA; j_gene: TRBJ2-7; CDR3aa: CASTVGTPYEQYF; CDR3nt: TGTGCCAGCACCGTGGGGACCCCCTACGAGCAGTACTTC
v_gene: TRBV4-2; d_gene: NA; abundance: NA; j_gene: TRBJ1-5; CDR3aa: CASSQFGTGLNQPQHF; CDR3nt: TGTGCCAGCAGCCAATTTGGGACGGGATTGAATCAGCCCCAGCATTTT
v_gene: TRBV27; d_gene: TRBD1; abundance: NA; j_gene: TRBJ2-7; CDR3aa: CASRRQGVTYEQYF; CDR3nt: TGTGCCAGCAGGAGACAGGGGGTGACCTACGAGCAGTACTTC
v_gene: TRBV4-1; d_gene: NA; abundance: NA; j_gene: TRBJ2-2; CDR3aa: CASSQAGAGELFF; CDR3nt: TGCGCCAGCAGCCAAGCGGGGGCCGGGGAGCTGTTTTTT
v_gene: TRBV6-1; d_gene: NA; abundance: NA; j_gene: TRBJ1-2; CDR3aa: CASIIQGYGYTF; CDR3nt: TGTGCCAGCATTATACAGGGCTATGGCTACACCTTC
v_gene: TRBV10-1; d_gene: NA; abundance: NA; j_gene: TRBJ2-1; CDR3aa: CASSVLYEVDNEQFF; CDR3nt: TGCGCCAGCAGTGTACTCTACGAAGTCGACAATGAGCAGTTCTTC
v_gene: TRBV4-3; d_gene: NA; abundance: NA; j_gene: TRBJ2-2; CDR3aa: CASSLGWNTGELFF; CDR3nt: TGCGCCAGCAGCTTAGGGTGGAACACCGGGGAGCTGTTTTTT
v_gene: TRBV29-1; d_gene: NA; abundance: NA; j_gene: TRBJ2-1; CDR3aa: CSVEMGDEQFF; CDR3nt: TGCAGCGTTGAAATGGGCGATGAGCAGTTCTTC
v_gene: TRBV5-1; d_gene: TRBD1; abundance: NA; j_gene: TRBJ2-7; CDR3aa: CASSTGQVPTYEQYF; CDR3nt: TGCGCCAGCAGCACGGGACAGGTCCCAACCTACGAGCAGTACTTC
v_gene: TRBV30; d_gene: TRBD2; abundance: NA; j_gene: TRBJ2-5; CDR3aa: CAWRASRGGFLLQETQYF; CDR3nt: TGTGCCTGGAGAGCATCCCGGGGGGGGTTCCTACTACAAGAGACCCAGTACTTC
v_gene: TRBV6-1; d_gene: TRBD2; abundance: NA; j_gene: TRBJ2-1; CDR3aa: CASRMLAGAYNEQFF; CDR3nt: TGTGCCAGCAGGATGCTAGCGGGAGCTTATAATGAGCAGTTCTTC
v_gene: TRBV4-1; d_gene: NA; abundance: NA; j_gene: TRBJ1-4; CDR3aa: CASSPDSYNEKLFF; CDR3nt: TGCGCCAGCAGCCCGGACAGCTATAATGAAAAACTGTTTTTT
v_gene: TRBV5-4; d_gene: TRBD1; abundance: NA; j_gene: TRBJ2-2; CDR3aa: CAMGTGSGELFF; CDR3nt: TGTGCCATGGGGACAGGGAGCGGGGAGCTGTTTTTT
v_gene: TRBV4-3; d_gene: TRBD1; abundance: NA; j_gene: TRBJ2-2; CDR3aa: CASSQDGTGVNTGELFF; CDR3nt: TGCGCCAGCAGCCAAGATGGGACAGGGGTGAACACCGGGGAGCTGTTTTTT
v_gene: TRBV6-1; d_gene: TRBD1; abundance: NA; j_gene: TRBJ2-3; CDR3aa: CASSEYWNSDRGHQRGSTDTQYF; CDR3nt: TGTGCCAGCAGTGAATATTGGAATTCGGACAGGGGGCATCAGCGGGGGAGCACAGATACGCAGTATTTT
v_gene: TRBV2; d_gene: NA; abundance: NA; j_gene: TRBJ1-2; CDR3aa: CARDEVDDPLYYGYTF; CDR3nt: TGTGCCAGAGACGAGGTTGATGATCCGTTATACTATGGCTACACCTTC
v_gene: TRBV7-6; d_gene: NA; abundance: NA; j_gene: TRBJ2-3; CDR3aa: CASTYPIRVRADTQYF; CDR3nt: TGTGCCAGCACCTATCCAATTAGGGTCCGGGCAGATACGCAGTATTTT
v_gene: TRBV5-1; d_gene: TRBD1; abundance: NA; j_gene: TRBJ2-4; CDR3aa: CASSRTGLAKNIQYF; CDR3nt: TGCGCCAGCAGCCGGACAGGTCTAGCCAAAAACATTCAGTACTTC
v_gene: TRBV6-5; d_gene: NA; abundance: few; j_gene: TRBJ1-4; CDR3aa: CASRNRDNEKLFF; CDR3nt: TGTGCCAGCAGAAACCGGGACAATGAAAAACTGTTTTTT
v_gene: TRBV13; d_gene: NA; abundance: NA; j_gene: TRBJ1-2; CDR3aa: CASTRWEGKRVYGYTF; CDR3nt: TGTGCCAGCACCAGATGGGAGGGCAAAAGGGTTTATGGCTACACCTTC
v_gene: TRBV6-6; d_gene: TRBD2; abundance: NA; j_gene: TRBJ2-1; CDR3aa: CASSPLSGRAHEQFF; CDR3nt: TGTGCCAGCAGTCCGTTAAGCGGGAGGGCCCATGAGCAGTTCTTC
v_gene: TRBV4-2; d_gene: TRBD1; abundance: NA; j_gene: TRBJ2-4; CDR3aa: CASSRDSVKNIQYF; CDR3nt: TGTGCCAGCAGCCGGGACAGCGTTAAAAACATTCAGTACTTC
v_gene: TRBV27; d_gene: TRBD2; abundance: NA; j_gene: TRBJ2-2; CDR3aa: CASSLAGESNGELFF; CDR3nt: TGTGCCAGCAGTCTAGCGGGAGAGTCGAACGGGGAGCTGTTTTTT
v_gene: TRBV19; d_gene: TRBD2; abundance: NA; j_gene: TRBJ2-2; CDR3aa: CASSPGQLGLAGGPGELFF; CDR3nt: TGTGCCAGTAGTCCAGGACAGTTAGGACTAGCGGGAGGTCCCGGGGAGCTGTTTTTT
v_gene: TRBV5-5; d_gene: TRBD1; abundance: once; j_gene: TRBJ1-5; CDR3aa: CASSESDRGGGQPQHF; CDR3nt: TGTGCCAGCAGCGAATCGGACAGGGGAGGAGGTCAGCCCCAGCATTTT
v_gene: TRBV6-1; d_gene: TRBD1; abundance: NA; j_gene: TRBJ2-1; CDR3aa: CASSEPGQGPNEQFF; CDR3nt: TGTGCCAGCAGTGAACCGGGACAGGGGCCCAATGAGCAGTTCTTC
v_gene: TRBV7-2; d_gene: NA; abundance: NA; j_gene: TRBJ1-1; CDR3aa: CASSLRASGTEAFF; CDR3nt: TGTGCCAGCAGCTTAAGGGCGTCGGGCACTGAAGCTTTCTTT
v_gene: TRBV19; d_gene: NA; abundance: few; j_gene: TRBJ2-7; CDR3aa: CASSAAVSYEQYF; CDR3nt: TGTGCCAGTTCAGCGGCCGTATCCTACGAGCAGTACTTC
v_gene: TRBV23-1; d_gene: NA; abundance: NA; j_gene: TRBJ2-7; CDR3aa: CASSQVAGPPPYEQYF; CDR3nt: TGCGCCAGCAGTCAAGTGGCAGGACCGCCGCCTTACGAGCAGTACTTC
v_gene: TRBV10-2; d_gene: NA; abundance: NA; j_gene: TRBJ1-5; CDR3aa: CASSLVRGGGDQPQHF; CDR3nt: TGCGCCAGCAGTTTGGTCCGGGGAGGAGGGGATCAGCCCCAGCATTTT
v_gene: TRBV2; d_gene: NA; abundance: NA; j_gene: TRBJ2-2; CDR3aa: CASRETDTGELFF; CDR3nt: TGTGCCAGCAGAGAGACAGACACCGGGGAGCTGTTTTTT
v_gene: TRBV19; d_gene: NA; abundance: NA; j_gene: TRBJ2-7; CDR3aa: CASSSETASYEQYF; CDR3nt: TGTGCCAGTAGTTCCGAGACAGCCTCCTACGAGCAGTACTTC
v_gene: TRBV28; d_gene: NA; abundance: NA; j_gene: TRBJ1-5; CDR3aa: CASSLSGGGQPQHF; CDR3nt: TGTGCCAGCAGTTTGTCTGGGGGTGGGCAGCCCCAGCATTTT
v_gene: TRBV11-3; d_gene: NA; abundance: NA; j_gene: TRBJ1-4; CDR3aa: CASSSRNQVEKLFF; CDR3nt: TGTGCCAGCTCCAGCCGAAACCAGGTGGAAAAACTGTTTTTT
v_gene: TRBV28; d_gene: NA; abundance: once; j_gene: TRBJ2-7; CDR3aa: CASSYGVEQYF; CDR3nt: TGTGCCAGCAGTTATGGGGTAGAGCAGTACTTC
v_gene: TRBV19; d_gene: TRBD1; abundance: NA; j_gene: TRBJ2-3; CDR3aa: CASSKGQALNTQYF; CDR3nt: TGTGCCAGTAGTAAGGGACAGGCTTTGAATACGCAGTATTTT